This T cell receptor (beta chain) emerged from a study of cytomegalovirus exposure and HLA in healthy donors. Findings of the study overall: Later examination showed HLA-associated TCR beta chains had greater clonal expansion than equally common others. A classifier reportedly called cytomegalovirus status with high sensitivity and specificity.

The PCR had 60 Vbeta and 13 Jbeta primers. Clones were read by immunoSEQ multiplex PCR, and TCRdb kept only the in-frame ones, dropping some. The data hold 100,000 to 150,000 clones, with over 70% observed a single time. Trimming stripped 4 bases from V and 1 base from J, with 11 bases between. CDR3 length: 14 residues. Germline lookup yields CDR1 MNHEY and CDR2 SMNVEV (reference sequence). In regard to this clone: Its antigen is not identified.

Sequenced input: PBMCs. This TCR came from a woman in her forties or fifties in good health and CMV-seronegative. The chain links TRBV27 to TRBJ2-7; the D gene is possibly TRBD1 (5 bases). In nucleotides, the CDR3 is TGTGCCAGCAGTTCCGGAAGGGGATCCTACGAGCAGTACTTC. Its protein product is CASSSGRGSYEQYF.